The text below deals with one TCR beta chain. Its cognate antigen is unknown. TCRdb's protein and the translated DNA diverge at residue 13; the protein reported here is the translation of the DNA. Any gene name here is a mouse gene name. The read falls 3 residues short of the CDR3 end, and the missing part is taken from the germline J gene. cDNA serving as the sequencing template came from extracted, reverse transcribed RNA. The table came from immunoSEQ multiplex PCR; TCRdb's copy has only in-frame clones and leaves some out. The sample contains roughly 120,000 clones, none occurring once; around a fifth lies in the top ten. The data originate from a study of CD8+ T cells in alopecia areata. The study's findings and limits: The study found TCR sharing across patients less clear than in mice, possibly for HLA reasons. Affected lesional scalp, above all in alopecia totalis/universalis, was more clonal than normal scalp. Normal skin contains resident alphabeta T cells, and these are also sequenced in scalp samples.

In germline, CDR1 is FNHDT, CDR2 SITEND (reference sequence). V lost 1 base to trimming and J lost 0 bases, with 11 bases between them. This CDR3 contains 16 residues. Sequencing was done on a sample of lesional skin. The TCR originated in a C3H/HeJ mouse with alopecia areata. The strain is characterized by the MHC haplotype H2-k. This rearrangement joins TRBV19 to TRBJ1-3, with a tentative D call TRBD1 (6 bases). The CDR3 sequence is CASSIPGQNSGNTLYF. The sequenced CDR3 bases are TGTGCCAGCAGTATACCGGGACAAAATTCTGGAAATACG.